The T cell receptor (beta chain) under discussion was sequenced for a study of OX40 agonist ivuxolimab in advanced cancers. Overall study: As their treatment, patients were administered ivuxolimab, an agonistic anti-OX40 (CD134) antibody. Study-level points and caveats: Individuals who were partial responders at 0.1-3.0 mg/kg had clonal expansion that ranked among the lowest. In the expanded peripheral T cells, antigen specificity was never determined.

This CDR3 comprises 11 residues. The germline gives CDR1 DFQATT, CDR2 SNEGSKA (reference sequence). V was cut by 5 bases and J by 5 bases, with 9 bases left in between. Clones were read by immunoSEQ multiplex PCR, and TCRdb kept only the in-frame ones, dropping some. The sample consists of approximately 60,000 clones, roughly 89% of them appearing once. Note on this clone: Its target is not known.

The receptor was derived from an adult with an advanced solid tumor such as melanoma, head and neck, liver or kidney cancer. The genes are TRBV20-1 and TRBJ2-5, with no clear D. The sample was CD4+ or CD8+ T cells sorted from blood, taken in a trial of the OX40 agonist ivuxolimab. CDR3 region: CSAAYEETQYF. DNA for the CDR3: TGCAGTGCTGCTTACGAGGAGACCCAGTACTTC.